This T cell receptor beta chain comes out of a study of shared clonotypes between healthy human individuals. The germline CDR1 and CDR2 sequences are MNHNS and SASEGT. Trimming removed 1 base from V and 3 bases from J; junction bases left unmatched: 2. The CDR3 runs to 15 residues. Donation came from healthy HIV-negative adults that had no recent acute infections or vaccinations. Nashville, Tennessee was home to all donors, each a Caucasian adult. It was roughly 210 ng DNA, 33,000 or so T cell genomes, that sorted-subset replicate PCRs used. Sequenced by immunoSEQ multiplex PCR; TCRdb stores in-frame clones only, minus some. The sample holds millions of clones; roughly nine tenths are singletons and the top ten take more than 0.12%. Points from the study as a whole: Even with large depth, rarefaction showed that sorted-subset sequencing was incomplete.

Remarks on this clone: Its antigen remains unknown.

The sequence derives from a man aged 18 to 29 in good health. The genes are TRBV6-1 and TRBJ2-1, with 8 bases matching TRBD2. Sample: naive CD4+ T cells sorted from blood. Subset of the sample: CD45RA+ positively selected. The CDR3 protein is CASSEEGLGYNEQFF. The CDR3 region has the DNA TGTGCCAGCAGTGAAGAGGGACTAGGCTACAATGAGCAGTTCTTC.